Listed below are T cell receptor beta chains from one sample, sequenced in a study of shared clonotypes between healthy human individuals. Only in-frame clones appear in the TCRdb table, and some are missing; sequencing was by immunoSEQ multiplex PCR. The sample contains 2 million to 2.5 million clones, almost 96% of which appear only once. The sample consisted of naive CD4+ T cells sorted from blood. Receptors were obtained from a young man in good health. Each CDR3 is given with its conserved first and last residue. The order of the fields is clone size, V gene, D gene, J gene, CDR3 protein, CDR3 DNA. D genes are given only for firm matches. A row's size may be missing; if present it is once, few, many or a size class.

once	TRBV19	NA	TRBJ1-2	CASSEEGSNYGYTF	TGTGCCAGTAGTGAGGAAGGGTCCAACTATGGCTACACCTTC
NA	TRBV30	NA	TRBJ2-3	CAWGGGLRSTDTQYF	TGTGCCTGGGGAGGGGGGCTGCGGAGCACAGATACGCAGTATTTT
NA	TRBV19	NA	TRBJ2-4	CASSEAAGVQNIQYF	TGTGCCAGTAGTGAAGCGGCCGGGGTCCAAAACATTCAGTACTTC
NA	TRBV15	NA	TRBJ2-2	CATSPGHKNTGELFF	TGTGCCACCAGCCCGGGACATAAGAACACCGGGGAGCTGTTTTTT
once	TRBV5-1	TRBD1	TRBJ2-1	CASSSGQGINEQFF	TGCGCCAGCAGTTCGGGACAGGGGATCAATGAGCAGTTCTTC
NA	TRBV5-4	NA	TRBJ1-1	CASSLAGQANTEAFF	TGTGCCAGCAGCTTGGCCGGCCAGGCGAACACTGAAGCTTTCTTT
NA	TRBV7-8	NA	TRBJ2-5	CASSRGLGETQYF	TGTGCCAGCAGCCGGGGCCTAGGAGAGACCCAGTACTTC
NA	TRBV21-1	NA	TRBJ1-6	CASSKGIRWYNSPLHF	TGTGCCAGCAGCAAAGGGATACGGTGGTATAATTCACCCCTCCACTTT
NA	TRBV11-2	TRBD2	TRBJ2-7	CASSPDGSSGVYEQYF	TGTGCCAGCAGCCCCGATGGGTCGAGCGGGGTCTACGAGCAGTACTTC
NA	TRBV15	TRBD1	TRBJ2-5	CATSRPGGDETQYF	TGTGCCACCAGCAGACCAGGGGGCGACGAGACCCAGTACTTC
NA	TRBV14	NA	TRBJ2-3	CASSQVGQITDTQYF	TGTGCCAGCAGCCAAGTCGGTCAGATCACAGATACGCAGTATTTT
NA	TRBV20-1	NA	TRBJ1-1	CSADRGTEAFF	TGCAGTGCCGACAGAGGGACTGAAGCTTTCTTT
NA	TRBV6-1	TRBD2	TRBJ2-7	CASSGLAGGPYEQYF	TGTGCCAGCAGCGGACTAGCGGGTGGCCCCTACGAGCAGTACTTC
NA	TRBV6-1	NA	TRBJ2-7	CASRGGGLEQYF	TGTGCCAGCAGGGGTGGGGGGCTCGAGCAGTACTTC
NA	TRBV7-6	NA	TRBJ1-1	CASSLIGSSEAFF	TGTGCCAGCAGCTTAATAGGGAGCTCTGAAGCTTTCTTT
NA	TRBV28	NA	TRBJ1-1	CASSLPGWYTEAFF	TGTGCCAGCAGTCTCCCAGGGTGGTACACTGAAGCTTTCTTT
NA	TRBV5-1	TRBD2	TRBJ2-7	CASSSLQGLAGELYF	TGCGCCAGCAGCTCCTTACAGGGACTAGCGGGAGAACTGTACTTC
NA	TRBV19	NA	TRBJ2-5	CASSIFGGKETQYF	TGTGCCAGTAGTATATTCGGCGGGAAAGAGACCCAGTACTTC
NA	TRBV15	NA	TRBJ1-2	CATSRGGSYGYTF	TGTGCCACCAGCAGAGGGGGGAGCTATGGCTACACCTTC
NA	TRBV30	NA	TRBJ1-3	CALEAGGNTIYF	TGTGCCCTCGAGGCCGGCGGAAACACCATATATTTT
NA	TRBV10-3	TRBD2	TRBJ2-1	CATQGTSGGGIEQFF	TGTGCCACCCAGGGGACTAGCGGGGGAGGAATTGAGCAGTTCTTC
NA	TRBV18	NA	TRBJ1-1	CASSQKKDGTEAFF	TGTGCCAGCTCACAGAAGAAGGACGGGACTGAAGCTTTCTTT
NA	TRBV6-5	NA	TRBJ2-2	CASSYAVEWVTGELFF	TGTGCCAGCAGTTACGCGGTTGAGTGGGTCACCGGGGAGCTGTTTTTT
NA	TRBV4-1	TRBD1	TRBJ1-2	CASSQPGTGAGYTF	TGCGCCAGCAGCCAACCTGGGACAGGGGCTGGCTACACCTTC
NA	TRBV2	TRBD2	TRBJ2-2	CASSRLAANTGELFF	TGTGCCAGCAGTCGACTAGCAGCGAACACCGGGGAGCTGTTTTTT
once	TRBV5-1	TRBD1	TRBJ2-6	CASSLDRGLVNVLTF	TGCGCCAGCAGCTTGGACAGGGGGCTGGTCAACGTCCTGACTTTC
NA	TRBV30	NA	TRBJ1-1	CAWSVEVGAFF	TGTGCCTGGAGTGTAGAGGTTGGAGCTTTCTTT
once	TRBV18	TRBD1	TRBJ1-1	CASSPTGGTTEAFF	TGTGCCAGCTCACCCACAGGGGGTACCACTGAAGCTTTCTTT
few	TRBV29-1	NA	TRBJ1-4	CSAGDRGINEKLFF	TGCAGCGCCGGAGACCGGGGTATTAATGAAAAACTGTTTTTT
NA	TRBV10-3	TRBD2	TRBJ2-7	CAILAGASDEQYF	TGTGCCATTTTAGCGGGAGCTTCTGACGAGCAGTACTTC
NA	TRBV21-1	NA	TRBJ2-7	CASSKGERRVSYEQYF	TGTGCCAGCAGCAAAGGCGAGCGCCGGGTCTCCTACGAGCAGTACTTC
NA	TRBV7-2	NA	TRBJ2-7	CASSLNRGPYEQYF	TGTGCCAGCAGCTTAAATCGGGGGCCCTACGAGCAGTACTTC
NA	TRBV10-2	NA	TRBJ1-2	CASSDPPYGYTF	TGCGCCAGCAGTGACCCCCCCTATGGCTACACCTTC
NA	TRBV7-3	NA	TRBJ1-2	CASSLDRGNGYTF	TGTGCCAGCAGCCTAGATCGGGGAAATGGCTACACCTTC
NA	TRBV19	NA	TRBJ1-6	CASSIQGSYNSPLHF	TGTGCCAGTAGTATACAGGGCTCCTATAATTCACCCCTCCACTTT
NA	TRBV9	NA	TRBJ1-5	CASSEGHRSNQPQHF	TGTGCCAGCAGCGAGGGACATCGTAGCAATCAGCCCCAGCATTTT
once	TRBV28	TRBD1	TRBJ1-5	CASRDRGGQPQHF	TGTGCCAGCAGGGACAGGGGTGGACAGCCCCAGCATTTT
NA	TRBV5-1	NA	TRBJ2-7	CASSLDATSTYEQYF	TGCGCCAGCAGCTTGGACGCCACCTCTACCTACGAGCAGTACTTC
NA	TRBV10-2	NA	TRBJ2-1	CASSESTLGVQFF	TGCGCCAGCAGTGAGTCGACCTTAGGTGTGCAGTTCTTC
NA	TRBV11-2	TRBD1	TRBJ2-7	CASSLDLGQSYEQYF	TGTGCCAGCAGCTTAGATCTGGGACAGAGCTACGAGCAGTACTTC
NA	TRBV25-1	TRBD2	TRBJ2-1	CASSEPGLAGRAYNEQFF	TGTGCCAGCAGTGAACCGGGACTAGCGGGAAGGGCCTACAATGAGCAGTTCTTC
NA	TRBV9	TRBD1	TRBJ2-7	CASSVGGQGAYEQYF	TGTGCCAGCAGCGTAGGGGGACAGGGGGCATACGAGCAGTACTTC
NA	TRBV14	TRBD1	TRBJ1-2	CASSLYGDRPNYGYTF	TGTGCCAGCAGCCTATACGGGGACAGGCCTAACTATGGCTACACCTTC
NA	TRBV5-8	TRBD1	TRBJ2-7	CASSPPGAGGSYEQYF	TGTGCCAGCAGCCCACCTGGGGCAGGGGGCTCCTACGAGCAGTACTTC
once	TRBV2	NA	TRBJ2-3	CASSGFRSGGTDTQYF	TGTGCCAGCAGTGGGTTCAGGTCCGGTGGCACAGATACGCAGTATTTT
NA	TRBV7-7	NA	TRBJ2-5	CASSQGGAETQYF	TGTGCTAGCAGCCAAGGCGGCGCTGAGACCCAGTACTTC
NA	TRBV6-1	NA	TRBJ1-5	CASRALDNQPQHF	TGTGCCAGCAGAGCGCTCGACAATCAGCCCCAGCATTTT
NA	TRBV5-1	NA	TRBJ2-1	CASSLVGAPYNEQFF	TGCGCCAGCAGCTTGGTGGGGGCCCCCTACAATGAGCAGTTCTTC
NA	TRBV5-1	NA	TRBJ1-2	CASSLAQGVGGYTF	TGCGCCAGCAGCTTGGCGCAGGGCGTAGGTGGCTACACCTTC
NA	TRBV11-2	NA	TRBJ1-6	CASSLGRVSSPLHF	TGTGCCAGCAGCTTAGGAAGGGTGAGCTCACCCCTCCACTTT
NA	TRBV5-6	NA	TRBJ1-2	CASSLWAVYGYTF	TGTGCCAGCAGCTTGTGGGCGGTCTATGGCTACACCTTC
NA	TRBV2	NA	TRBJ2-3	CASSGYQRDTQYF	TGTGCCAGCAGTGGCTACCAGAGGGATACGCAGTATTTT
NA	TRBV18	NA	TRBJ2-7	CASSDRASQEQYF	TGTGCCAGCTCAGACCGGGCGTCGCAAGAGCAGTACTTC
NA	TRBV7-8	NA	TRBJ2-3	CASSLVGGGRDTQYF	TGTGCCAGCAGCTTAGTTGGAGGGGGTCGAGATACGCAGTATTTT